This T cell receptor beta chain comes out of a study of cytomegalovirus exposure and HLA in healthy donors. CDR3 length equals 13 residues. Germline CDR1 reads GTSNPN; CDR2 reads SVGIG (reference sequence). The V gene lost 5 bases and the J gene lost 5 bases, with 15 bases spanning the gap. The donors comprised healthy bone marrow donors. Donors were ostensibly healthy at sampling, although undocumented immune exposures were probable. The sample holds one count of this clone. The PCR had 60 Vbeta and 13 Jbeta primers. Here immunoSEQ multiplex PCR was the method, and the copy in TCRdb shows in-frame clones only, minus some. Of about 190,000 clones listed, under 80% are singletons.

This sequence originates from a man aged 25-45 years in good health and CMV-seropositive. This chain uses TRBV30 with TRBJ1-1, with no clear D. Material for sequencing was PBMCs. CDR3: CAWRPNGRTEAFF. The CDR3 DNA follows: TGTGCCTGGCGTCCCAACGGGAGGACTGAAGCTTTCTTT.